The 27 T cell receptor beta chains presented below share a single source sample, sequenced in a study of blood T cell repertoires in COVID-19. Libraries were prepared by immunoSEQ multiplex PCR; TCRdb keeps only in-frame clonotypes and omits some of them. Among 200,000 to 250,000 clones listed, 70% to 90% were seen once. The sequencing input was peripheral blood. Receptor source: a man aged 25 to 40 who had recovered from COVID-19.

The rearrangement joins TRBV6-5 to TRBJ2-3; the D is unclear. V was clipped by 6 bases and J by 2 bases, with 6 bases between them. The germline gives CDR1 MNHEY, CDR2 SVGAGI. This CDR3 spans 12 amino acids. The CDR3 reads CASSRNTDTQYF. The CDR3 coding sequence is TGTGCCAGCAGCCGTAACACAGATACGCAGTATTTT.

This chain joins TRBV3-1 (or the pseudogene TRBV3-2) and TRBJ2-1; a weak D match, TRBD2 (5 bases). Trimming left V 4 bases short and J 7 bases short, with 11 bases between. This CDR3 region has 13 residues. Germline values: CDR1 LGHDT, CDR2 YNNKEL (reference sequence). CDR3: CASSRTDSNEQFF. DNA of the CDR3: TGTGCCAGCAGCCGTACGGACTCGAATGAGCAGTTCTTC.

This clone was seen a few times. V is TRBV6-5 and J is TRBJ2-7; 7 bases align to TRBD1. The CDR3 covers 16 residues. The germline V gene encodes CDR1 MNHEY and CDR2 SVGAGI. Losses at the gene ends were 2 bases for V and 2 bases for J; bases not matched to a gene: 9. In DNA, the CDR3 is TGTGCCAGCAGTTACCCCAGGCAGGGGGATCCCTACGAGCAGTACTTC. Translation gives CASSYPRQGDPYEQYF.

This clone has only one observation. The CDR3 is CAWTQGSYEQYF. CDR3 DNA: TGTGCCTGGACCCAGGGATCCTACGAGCAGTACTTC. The chain combines TRBV30 with TRBJ2-7; D is possibly TRBD1 (5 bases). CDR3 length: 12 amino acids. V was shortened by 4 bases and J by 1 base, with 8 bases between the two germline ends. In germline, CDR1 is GTSNPN, CDR2 SVGIG (reference sequence).

Only one count was recorded for this clone. The rearrangement uses TRBV5-1 and TRBJ2-7, with a weak D call TRBD2 (5 bases). The CDR3 totals 13 residues. The V and J ends lost 7 bases and 7 bases respectively, with 18 bases between them. Germline V gene lookup returns CDR1 SGHRS and CDR2 YFSETQ. The CDR3 spells CASSPGWLMEQYF. The CDR3 DNA reads as TGCGCCAGCTCACCGGGGTGGCTGATGGAGCAGTACTTC.

The chain has TRBV10-1 and TRBJ2-2, with 10 bases aligning to TRBD2. The CDR3 sequence is 16 residues long. The ends lost 5 bases at V and 0 bases at J; junction bases unmatched: 3. Germline CDR1 WNHNN, CDR2 SYGVQD (reference sequence). In DNA, the CDR3 is TGCGCCAGCAGTCAAGGACTAGCGGCGAACACCGGGGAGCTGTTTTTT. The encoded protein is CASSQGLAANTGELFF.

The chain joins TRBV10-3 to TRBJ2-3, with a tentative D call TRBD1 (5 bases). V was trimmed by 6 bases and J by 2 bases, leaving 15 bases between them. CDR1 ENHRY and CDR2 SYGVKD come from the germline V gene. The CDR3 sequence is 15 residues long. CDR3 region: CAISGRVQTTDTQYF. CDR3 coding DNA: TGTGCCATCAGCGGCAGGGTCCAAACCACAGATACGCAGTATTTT.

The V call is TRBV3-1 (or the pseudogene TRBV3-2), the J call TRBJ2-7; tentative D call: TRBD2 (5 bases). Per germline, CDR1 LGHDT and CDR2 YNNKEL (reference sequence). Trimming removed 4 bases from V and 2 bases from J, with 9 bases in between. There are 13 residues in the CDR3. The CDR3, as DNA: TGTGCCAGCAGCCCTAGCAGGACCTACGAGCAGTACTTC. Encoded protein: CASSPSRTYEQYF.

This rearrangement joins TRBV19 to TRBJ1-5; 9 bases line up with TRBD1. CDR3 length: 15 amino acids. V lost 3 bases, J lost 3 bases, and 3 bases stayed unmatched. From germline, CDR1 is LNHDA and CDR2 SQIVND (reference sequence). CDR3 residues: CASSIGTGLNQPQHF. The CDR3 DNA follows: TGTGCCAGTAGTATCGGGACAGGGCTCAATCAGCCCCAGCATTTT.

The rearrangement links TRBV11-2 to TRBJ1-5; 9 bases fit TRBD1. The CDR3 covers 15 residues. Germline CDR1 SGHAT, CDR2 FQNNGV. Trimming cost V 4 bases and J 7 bases; bases outside gene matches: 8. The CDR3: CASSSTTGGGQPQHF. Here the CDR3 DNA reads TGTGCCAGCAGCTCCACGACAGGGGGAGGGCAGCCCCAGCATTTT.

This chain links TRBV7-2 with TRBJ2-7, with D possibly matching TRBD1 (6 bases). The V end was cut by 1 base, the J end by 4 bases, with 14 bases between. CDR3 size: 15 residues. The germline gives CDR1 SGHTA, CDR2 FQGNSA. Here the CDR3 DNA reads TGTGCCAGCAGCTTAGTGGGGGCCACATCATACGAGCAGTACTTC. Its translation: CASSLVGATSYEQYF.

This clone was counted a single time. The V gene is TRBV30, the J gene TRBJ1-2; 7 bases agree with TRBD1. From germline, CDR1 is GTSNPN and CDR2 SVGIG (reference sequence). Losses at the gene ends were 0 bases for V and 6 bases for J; bases not matched to a gene: 4. The CDR3 spans 13 residues. Here the CDR3 reads CAWSVQGIHGYTF. Here the CDR3 DNA reads TGTGCCTGGAGTGTACAGGGGATACATGGCTACACCTTC.

This clone was detected only once. This sequence joins TRBV7-2 and TRBJ1-2; possible D gene TRBD1, 6 bases. In germline, CDR1 is SGHTA, CDR2 FQGNSA. Trimming took 6 bases from V and 6 from J, leaving 26 bases between them. The CDR3 sequence is 17 residues long. The CDR3 here is CASSLSTTGITLDGYTF. CDR3 DNA sequence: TGTGCCAGCAGTTTATCAACAACAGGGATTACCCTGGATGGCTACACCTTC.

The gene calls are TRBV5-1 and TRBJ1-5; the D gene is possibly TRBD1 (6 bases). Per germline, CDR1 SGHRS and CDR2 YFSETQ. There are 16 residues in the CDR3. The V end lost 0 bases, the J end lost 0 bases, and 10 bases lay between the germline ends. This CDR3 is CASSLGQGTSNQPQHF. DNA for the CDR3: TGCGCCAGCAGCTTGGGGCAGGGGACTAGCAATCAGCCCCAGCATTTT.

The J gene is TRBJ2-1, the V gene TRBV19; 13 bases map to TRBD2. The ends lost 9 bases at V and 9 bases at J; junction bases unmatched: 8. The germline CDR1 and CDR2 sequences are LNHDA and SQIVND (reference sequence). The CDR3 is 14 amino acids. This chain's CDR3 is CASRAGTSGAEQFF. The CDR3 DNA is TGTGCCAGCCGAGCCGGGACTAGCGGGGCTGAGCAGTTCTTC.

This clone was observed at least ten times. The gene calls are TRBV15 and TRBJ2-1, with 7 bases matching TRBD1. From germline, CDR1 is LNHNV and CDR2 YYDKDF (reference sequence). Trimming took 5 bases from V and 8 from J; bases not matched to a gene: 3. CDR3 length: 12 residues. The CDR3 loop reads CATSDDRDEQFF. As DNA, the CDR3 is TGTGCCACCAGCGACGACAGGGATGAGCAGTTCTTC.

The rearrangement links TRBV6-6 to TRBJ2-5, with D unresolved. This CDR3 contains 11 residues. Germline values: CDR1 MNHNY, CDR2 SVGAGI (reference sequence). V was cut by 6 bases and J by 4 bases, with 6 bases left in between. The CDR3 DNA reads as TGTGCCAGCAGGAGAGGAGAGACCCAGTACTTC. Residues: CASRRGETQYF.

This clone was seen a few times. The chain uses TRBV30 and TRBJ2-7; D is unclear. CDR1 and CDR2 from the germline V gene are GTSNPN and SVGIG (reference sequence). Trimming stripped 0 bases from V and 7 bases from J, with 4 bases between. This CDR3 is built from 10 residues. The CDR3 reads CAWSVEEQYF. The CDR3 coding sequence is TGTGCCTGGAGTGTGGAGGAGCAGTACTTC.

The genes are TRBV10-3 and TRBJ2-4, with D tentatively TRBD1 (9 bases). With 0 bases removed from V and 0 bases from J, the gap between germline ends came to 27 bases. CDR3 length: 22 residues. In germline, CDR1 is ENHRY, CDR2 SYGVKD. The CDR3 is CAISESPGTGIPSGLAKNIQYF. In nucleotides, the CDR3 is TGTGCCATCAGTGAGTCCCCCGGGACAGGGATCCCTAGCGGGTTAGCCAAAAACATTCAGTACTTC.

CDR3 coding DNA: TGTGCCAGTAGTACGAAACAGGGAGAAGAGACCCAGTACTTC. Its translation: CASSTKQGEETQYF. The V call is TRBV19, the J call TRBJ2-5; possible D gene TRBD1, 6 bases. Germline lookup yields CDR1 LNHDA and CDR2 SQIVND (reference sequence). CDR3 size: 14 residues. Deletions cut 4 bases from V and 3 bases from J, with 12 bases between.

This clone was seen only once. The rearrangement links TRBV19 to TRBJ1-2, with 10 bases fitting TRBD1. Germline V gives CDR1 LNHDA, CDR2 SQIVND (reference sequence). Trimming cost V 9 bases and J 6 bases; bases outside gene matches: 10. This CDR3 is 14 amino acids long. CDR3 coding DNA: TGTGCCAGCGCGGGACAGGGGAAGAGTAATGGCTACACCTTC. As protein: CASAGQGKSNGYTF.

The V and J genes are TRBV9 and TRBJ1-1; D is ambiguous. V was pared by 5 bases and J by 1 base, with 18 bases between. The CDR3 spans 16 residues. Germline assignment: CDR1 SGDLS and CDR2 YYNGEE. CDR3 in amino acids: CASSRGLEAWNTEAFF. The CDR3, as DNA: TGTGCCAGCAGTAGAGGGTTGGAAGCCTGGAACACTGAAGCTTTCTTT.

The rearrangement joins TRBV29-1 to TRBJ1-2; 8 positions match TRBD1. Trimming at V came to 5 bases and at J to 5 bases, leaving 1 base not matched to a gene. CDR3 length: 11 amino acids. Germline CDR1 and CDR2: SQVTM and ANQGSEA. The CDR3: CSVQGAYGYTF. The CDR3 nucleotides read TGCAGCGTTCAGGGGGCGTATGGCTACACCTTC.

This CDR3 is CASRVTGANTEAFF. The CDR3 DNA is TGTGCCAGCAGGGTGACAGGGGCGAACACTGAAGCTTTCTTT. V and J are TRBV6-6 and TRBJ1-1, with 8 bases that match TRBD1. Germline CDR1 is MNHNY and CDR2 is SVGAGI (reference sequence). The J segment lost 1 base and the V segment lost 6 bases, leaving 4 bases of the junction unmatched. The length of the CDR3 is 14 residues.

CDR3 in amino acids: CSVEDGQAYYGYTF. The CDR3 DNA reads as TGCAGCGTTGAAGATGGGCAGGCCTACTATGGCTACACCTTC. The V gene is TRBV29-1, the J gene TRBJ1-2, with D unclear. Germline CDR1 SQVTM, CDR2 ANQGSEA. The CDR3 totals 14 residues. V gave up 0 bases and J gave up 3 bases, with 11 bases separating them.

The chain uses TRBV27 and TRBJ1-1, with no clear D. The CDR3 length is 14 residues. V was trimmed by 1 base and J by 6 bases, leaving 12 bases between them. In germline, CDR1 is MNHEY, CDR2 SMNVEV (reference sequence). The CDR3 loop reads CASSLLPPRAEAFF. DNA of the CDR3: TGTGCCAGCAGTTTATTACCCCCGCGGGCTGAAGCTTTCTTT.

This chain uses TRBV5-1 with TRBJ2-5, with TRBD2 as a possible D gene (6 bases). Per the germline V gene, CDR1 is SGHRS and CDR2 is YFSETQ. With 4 bases removed from V and 3 bases from J, the gap between germline ends came to 13 bases. The CDR3 totals 14 residues. The CDR3 nucleotides read TGCGCCAGCAGCCCCCTGGGGGGAGAAGAGACCCAGTACTTC. Amino acid sequence: CASSPLGGEETQYF. Variable domain in full (rest from reference TRBV5-1 and TRBJ2-5): KAGVTQTPRYLIKTRGQQVTLSCSPISGHRSVSWYQQTPGQGLQFLFEYFSETQRNKGNFPGRFSGRQFSNSRSEMNVSTLELGDSALYLCASSPLGGEETQYFGPGTRLLVL.